This T cell receptor (beta chain) was captured in a study of neurological immune-mediated disorders. About the study: The disease course was relapsing-remitting in roughly 30 and secondary progressive in about 8.5% of the 34 multiple sclerosis patients. General study findings and limits: HTLV-1-associated myelopathy led in TCR clonal expansion, while multiple sclerosis ranked lowest, below healthy controls.

With 10-nucleotide random UMIs, 5'RACE was used to make the cDNA. Whenever a sequencing run was performed, it yielded over 170 million TCR-beta sequences from 15-18 subjects. Each CDR3 protein gets one entry after TCRdb re-called the 5' RACE reads with MiXCR. Found here are approximately 59,000 distinct CDR3 sequences, more than 4.5% of them singletons; the top ten hold roughly 5%. The table lists this clonotype with many counts. The antigen is undetermined. V was clipped by 2 bases and J by 7 bases, with 15 bases between them. The CDR3 has 14 residues. Germline CDR1 is DFQATT and CDR2 is SNEGSKA (reference sequence).

The source is a human donor with multiple sclerosis. The donor label of this sample is uncertain. V usage is TRBV20-1 and J usage is TRBJ2-1; D is unresolved. Sequenced material: PBMCs. The CDR3, as DNA: TGCAGTGCTAGATTATCGATAACCGGGAATGAGCAGTTCTTC. It encodes CSARLSITGNEQFF.